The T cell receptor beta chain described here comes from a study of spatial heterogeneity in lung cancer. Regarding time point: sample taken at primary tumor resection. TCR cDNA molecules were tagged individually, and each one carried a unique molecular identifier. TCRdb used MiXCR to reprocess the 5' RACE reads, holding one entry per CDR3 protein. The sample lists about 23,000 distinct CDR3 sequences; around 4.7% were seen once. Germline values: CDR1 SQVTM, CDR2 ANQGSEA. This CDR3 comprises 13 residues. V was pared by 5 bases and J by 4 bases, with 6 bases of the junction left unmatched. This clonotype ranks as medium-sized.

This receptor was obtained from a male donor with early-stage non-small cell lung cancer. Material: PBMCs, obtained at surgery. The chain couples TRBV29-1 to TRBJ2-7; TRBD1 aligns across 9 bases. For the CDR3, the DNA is TGCAGCGTTACAGGGGGCTCTCATTACGAGCAGTACTTC. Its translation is CSVTGGSHYEQYF.